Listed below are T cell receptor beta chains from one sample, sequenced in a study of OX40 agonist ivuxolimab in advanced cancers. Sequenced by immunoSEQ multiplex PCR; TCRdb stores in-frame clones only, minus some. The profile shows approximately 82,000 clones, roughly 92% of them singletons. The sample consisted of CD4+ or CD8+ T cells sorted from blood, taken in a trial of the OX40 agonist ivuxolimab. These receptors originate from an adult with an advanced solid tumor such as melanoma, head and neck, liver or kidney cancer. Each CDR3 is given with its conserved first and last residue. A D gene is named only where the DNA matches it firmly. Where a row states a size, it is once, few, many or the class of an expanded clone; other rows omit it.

CDR3aa: CASSYDTLRGEQYF
CDR3nt: TGTGCCAGCAGTTACGATACTCTTCGAGGCGAGCAGTACTTC
d_gene: .
abundance: .
v_gene: TRBV6-5
j_gene: TRBJ2-7

CDR3aa: CASSEMGQPQHF
CDR3nt: TGCGCCAGCAGTGAGATGGGGCAGCCCCAGCATTTT
d_gene: .
abundance: once
v_gene: TRBV10-2
j_gene: TRBJ1-5

CDR3aa: CASRGTYGETQYF
CDR3nt: TGTGCCAGCAGAGGGACTTATGGGGAGACCCAGTACTTC
d_gene: .
abundance: .
v_gene: TRBV6-5
j_gene: TRBJ2-5

CDR3aa: CASSETRNTYEQYF
CDR3nt: TGTGCCAGCTCAGAGACACGCAACACCTACGAGCAGTACTTC
d_gene: .
abundance: .
v_gene: TRBV18
j_gene: TRBJ2-7

CDR3aa: CASSADGYGYTF
CDR3nt: TGTGCCAGCAGTGCGGACGGCTATGGCTACACCTTC
d_gene: .
abundance: .
v_gene: TRBV6-1
j_gene: TRBJ1-2

CDR3aa: CASSSQGLAGTGELFF
CDR3nt: TGTGCCAGCAGTTCACAGGGGCTAGCAGGCACCGGGGAGCTGTTTTTT
d_gene: TRBD1
abundance: .
v_gene: TRBV7-2
j_gene: TRBJ2-2

CDR3aa: CASSQGTGGPSYEQFF
CDR3nt: TGCGCCAGCAGCCAAGGAACGGGGGGACCATCCTACGAGCAGTTCTTC
d_gene: TRBD2
abundance: .
v_gene: TRBV4-1
j_gene: TRBJ2-1

CDR3aa: CASSPSQGTSYEQYF
CDR3nt: TGCGCCAGCAGCCCTAGCCAGGGGACATCCTACGAGCAGTACTTC
d_gene: .
abundance: .
v_gene: TRBV4-1
j_gene: TRBJ2-7

CDR3aa: CAWSRVFETEAFF
CDR3nt: TGTGCCTGGAGTCGGGTGTTTGAGACTGAAGCTTTCTTT
d_gene: .
abundance: .
v_gene: TRBV30
j_gene: TRBJ1-1

CDR3aa: CSVGRGTSRYTDTQYF
CDR3nt: TGCAGCGTCGGAAGAGGGACTAGCAGATACACAGATACGCAGTATTTT
d_gene: TRBD2
abundance: .
v_gene: TRBV29-1
j_gene: TRBJ2-3

CDR3aa: CASTWDATGSQYF
CDR3nt: TGCGCCAGCACCTGGGATGCGACCGGCAGTCAGTACTTC
d_gene: .
abundance: .
v_gene: TRBV10-2
j_gene: TRBJ2-7

CDR3aa: CASSPAALGGYTF
CDR3nt: TGTGCCAGCTCACCTGCGGCCCTTGGGGGCTACACCTTC
d_gene: .
abundance: .
v_gene: TRBV18
j_gene: TRBJ1-2